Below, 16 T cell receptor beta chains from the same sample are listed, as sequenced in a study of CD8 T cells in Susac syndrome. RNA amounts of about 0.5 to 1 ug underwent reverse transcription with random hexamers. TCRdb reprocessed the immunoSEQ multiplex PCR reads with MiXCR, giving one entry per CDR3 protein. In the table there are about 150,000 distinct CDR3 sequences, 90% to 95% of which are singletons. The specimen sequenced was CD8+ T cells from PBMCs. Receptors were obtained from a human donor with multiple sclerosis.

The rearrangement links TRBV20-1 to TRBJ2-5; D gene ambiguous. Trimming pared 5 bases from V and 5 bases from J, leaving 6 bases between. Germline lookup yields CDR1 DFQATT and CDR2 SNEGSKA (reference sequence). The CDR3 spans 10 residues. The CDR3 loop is CSAGSETQYF. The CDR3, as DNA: TGCAGTGCTGGCAGTGAGACCCAGTACTTC.

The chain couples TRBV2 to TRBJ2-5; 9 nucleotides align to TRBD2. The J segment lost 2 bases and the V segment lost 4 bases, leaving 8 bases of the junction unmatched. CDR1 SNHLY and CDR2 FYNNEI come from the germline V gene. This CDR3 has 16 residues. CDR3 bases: TGTGCCAGCAGTGGGTGGGAGCGGGGGGATCAAGAGACCCAGTACTTC. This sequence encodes CASSGWERGDQETQYF. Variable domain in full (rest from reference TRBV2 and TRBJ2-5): EPEVTQTPSHQVTQMGQEVILRCVPISNHLYFYWYRQILGQKVEFLVSFYNNEISEKSEIFDDQFSVERPDGSNFTLKIRSTKLEDSAMYFCASSGWERGDQETQYFGPGTRLLVL.

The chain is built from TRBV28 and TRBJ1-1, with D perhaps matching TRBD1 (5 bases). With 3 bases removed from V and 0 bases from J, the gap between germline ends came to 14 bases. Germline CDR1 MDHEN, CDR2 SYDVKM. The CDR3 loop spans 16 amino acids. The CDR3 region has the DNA TGTGCCAGCAGTTTCCGTGGGGCTGGAATGAACACTGAAGCTTTCTTT. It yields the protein CASSFRGAGMNTEAFF.

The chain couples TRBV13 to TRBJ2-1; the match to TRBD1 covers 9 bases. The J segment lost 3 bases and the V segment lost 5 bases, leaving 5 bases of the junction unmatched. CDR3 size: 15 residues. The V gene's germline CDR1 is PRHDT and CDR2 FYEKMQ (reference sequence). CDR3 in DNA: TGTGCCAGCAGCCCCCGACAGGGGGTCTACAATGAGCAGTTCTTC. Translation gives CASSPRQGVYNEQFF.

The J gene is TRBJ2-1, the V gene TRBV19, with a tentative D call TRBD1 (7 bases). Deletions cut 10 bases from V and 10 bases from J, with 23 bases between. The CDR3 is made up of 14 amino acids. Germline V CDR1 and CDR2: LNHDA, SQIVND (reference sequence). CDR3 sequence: CATNTRQGAGEQFF. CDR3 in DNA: TGTGCCACTAATACCCGACAGGGCGCGGGGGAGCAGTTCTTC.

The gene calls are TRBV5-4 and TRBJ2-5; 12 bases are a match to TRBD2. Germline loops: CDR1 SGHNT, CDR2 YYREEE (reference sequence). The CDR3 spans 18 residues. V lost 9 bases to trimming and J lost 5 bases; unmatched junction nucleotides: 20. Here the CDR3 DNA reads TGTGCCATAACCCGGAGACTAGCGGGGGAGCTAGGAGGGGAGACCCAGTACTTC. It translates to CAITRRLAGELGGETQYF. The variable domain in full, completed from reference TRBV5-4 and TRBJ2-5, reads ETGVTQSPTHLIKTRGQQVTLRCSSQSGHNTVSWYQQALGQGPQFIFQYYREEENGRGNFPPRFSGLQFPNYSSELNVNALELDDSALYLCAITRRLAGELGGETQYFGPGTRLLVL.

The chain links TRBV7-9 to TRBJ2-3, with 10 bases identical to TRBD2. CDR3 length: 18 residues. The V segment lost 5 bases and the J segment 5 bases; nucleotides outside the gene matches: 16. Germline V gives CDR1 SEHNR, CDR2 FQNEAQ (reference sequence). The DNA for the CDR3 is TGTGCCAGCAGCGCTGGGCTAGCGGGGGACAAGGGTGGAGATACGCAGTATTTT. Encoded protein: CASSAGLAGDKGGDTQYF. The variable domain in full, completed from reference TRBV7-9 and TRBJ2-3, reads DTGVSQNPRHKITKRGQNVTFRCDPISEHNRLYWYRQTLGQGPEFLTYFQNEAQLEKSRLLSDRFSAERPKGSFSTLEIQRTEQGDSAMYLCASSAGLAGDKGGDTQYFGPGTRLTVL.

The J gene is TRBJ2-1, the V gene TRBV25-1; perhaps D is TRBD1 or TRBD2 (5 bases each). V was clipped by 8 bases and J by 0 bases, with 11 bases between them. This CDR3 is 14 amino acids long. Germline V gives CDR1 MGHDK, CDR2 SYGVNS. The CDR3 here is CASEGTSSYNEQFF. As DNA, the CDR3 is TGTGCCAGCGAAGGGACCAGCTCCTACAATGAGCAGTTCTTC.

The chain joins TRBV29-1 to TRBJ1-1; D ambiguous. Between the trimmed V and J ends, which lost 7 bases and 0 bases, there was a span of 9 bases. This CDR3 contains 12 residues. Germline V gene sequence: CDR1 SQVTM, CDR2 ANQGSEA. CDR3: CSGGILNTEAFF. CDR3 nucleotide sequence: TGCAGCGGGGGAATCTTGAACACTGAAGCTTTCTTT.

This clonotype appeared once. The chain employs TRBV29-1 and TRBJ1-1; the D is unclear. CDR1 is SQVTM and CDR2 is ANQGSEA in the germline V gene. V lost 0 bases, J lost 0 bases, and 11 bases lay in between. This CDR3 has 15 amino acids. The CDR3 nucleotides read TGCAGCGTTGAAGATCTGCTAGGGATGAACACTGAAGCTTTCTTT. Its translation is CSVEDLLGMNTEAFF.

This CDR3 reads CATQPTGAPGYTF. Here the CDR3 DNA reads TGTGCCACTCAGCCTACAGGGGCTCCCGGCTACACCTTC. This chain links TRBV28 with TRBJ1-2; TRBD1 aligns across 7 bases. The V gene's germline CDR1 is MDHEN and CDR2 SYDVKM. J was trimmed by 8 bases and V by 10 bases; bases with no gene match: 13. The CDR3 length is 13 residues.

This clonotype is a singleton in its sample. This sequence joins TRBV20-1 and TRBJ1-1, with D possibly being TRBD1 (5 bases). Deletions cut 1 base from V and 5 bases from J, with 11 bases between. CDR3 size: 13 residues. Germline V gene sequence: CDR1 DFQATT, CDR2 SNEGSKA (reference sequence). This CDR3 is CSARGRGETEAFF. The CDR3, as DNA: TGCAGTGCTAGAGGGCGGGGGGAGACTGAAGCTTTCTTT.

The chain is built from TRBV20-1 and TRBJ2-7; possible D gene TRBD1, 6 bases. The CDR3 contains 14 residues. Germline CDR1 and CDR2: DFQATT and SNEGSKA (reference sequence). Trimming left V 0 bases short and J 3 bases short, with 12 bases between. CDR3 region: CSARDRTVIYEQYF. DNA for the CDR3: TGCAGTGCTAGAGATCGGACAGTTATCTACGAGCAGTACTTC.

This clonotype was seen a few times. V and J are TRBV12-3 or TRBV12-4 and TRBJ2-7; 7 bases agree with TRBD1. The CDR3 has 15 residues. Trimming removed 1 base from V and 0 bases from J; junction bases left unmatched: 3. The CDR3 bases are TGTGCCAGCAGTTTAGGCAGGGGGAGCTCCTACGAGCAGTACTTC. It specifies CASSLGRGSSYEQYF.

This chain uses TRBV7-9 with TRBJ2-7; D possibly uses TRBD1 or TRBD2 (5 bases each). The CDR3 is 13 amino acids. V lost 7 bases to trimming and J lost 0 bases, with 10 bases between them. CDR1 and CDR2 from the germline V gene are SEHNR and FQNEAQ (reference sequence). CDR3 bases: TGTGCCAGCACTGGGGGAACCTCCTACGAGCAGTACTTC. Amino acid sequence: CASTGGTSYEQYF. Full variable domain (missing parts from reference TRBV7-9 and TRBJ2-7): DTGVSQNPRHKITKRGQNVTFRCDPISEHNRLYWYRQTLGQGPEFLTYFQNEAQLEKSRLLSDRFSAERPKGSFSTLEIQRTEQGDSAMYLCASTGGTSYEQYFGPGTRLTVT.

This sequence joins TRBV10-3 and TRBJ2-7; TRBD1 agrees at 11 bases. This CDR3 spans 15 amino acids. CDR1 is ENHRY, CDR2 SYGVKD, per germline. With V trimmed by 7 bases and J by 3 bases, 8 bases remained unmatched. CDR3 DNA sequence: TGTGCCATCAAGGTCTGGACAGGGGGCCACTACGAGCAGTACTTC. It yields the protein CAIKVWTGGHYEQYF.